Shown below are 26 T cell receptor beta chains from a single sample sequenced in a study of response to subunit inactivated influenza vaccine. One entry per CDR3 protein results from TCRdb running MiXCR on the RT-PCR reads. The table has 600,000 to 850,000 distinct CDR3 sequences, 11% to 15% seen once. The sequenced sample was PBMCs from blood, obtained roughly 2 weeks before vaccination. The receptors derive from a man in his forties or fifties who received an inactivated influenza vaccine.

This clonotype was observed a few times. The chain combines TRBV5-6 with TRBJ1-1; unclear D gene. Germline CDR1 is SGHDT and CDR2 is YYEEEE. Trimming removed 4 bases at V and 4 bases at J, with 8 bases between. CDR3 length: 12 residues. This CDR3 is CASSRFATEAFF. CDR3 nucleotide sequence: TGTGCCAGCAGCCGCTTCGCCACTGAAGCTTTCTTT.

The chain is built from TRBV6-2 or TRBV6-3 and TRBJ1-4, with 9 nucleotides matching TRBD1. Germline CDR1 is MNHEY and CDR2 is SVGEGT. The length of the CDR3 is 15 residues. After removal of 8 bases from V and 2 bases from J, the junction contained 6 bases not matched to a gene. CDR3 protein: CASRRTGVTNEKLFF. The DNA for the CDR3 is TGTGCCAGCCGCCGGACAGGGGTCACTAATGAAAAACTGTTTTTT.

The CDR3 loop is CASSGINSYGYTF. The DNA for the CDR3 is TGTGCCAGCAGCGGGATCAACAGCTATGGCTACACCTTC. The rearrangement uses TRBV9 and TRBJ1-2; no firm D call. V lost 3 bases, J lost 4 bases, and 10 bases lay in between. The length of the CDR3 is 13 residues. Germline V gene lookup returns CDR1 SGDLS and CDR2 YYNGEE.

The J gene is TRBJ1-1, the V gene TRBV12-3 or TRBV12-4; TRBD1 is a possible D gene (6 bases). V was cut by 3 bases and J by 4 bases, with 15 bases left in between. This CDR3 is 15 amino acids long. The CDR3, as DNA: TGTGCCAGCAGTTTGTCCCGGACAGCTTCCACTGAAGCTTTCTTT. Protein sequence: CASSLSRTASTEAFF.

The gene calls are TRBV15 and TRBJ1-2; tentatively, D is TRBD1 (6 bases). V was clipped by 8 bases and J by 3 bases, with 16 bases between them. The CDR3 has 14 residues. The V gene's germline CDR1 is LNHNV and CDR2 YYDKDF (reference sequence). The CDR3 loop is CATHSGGRDYGYTF. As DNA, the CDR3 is TGTGCCACCCATTCCGGGGGCCGAGACTATGGCTACACCTTC. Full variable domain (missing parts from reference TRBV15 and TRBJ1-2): DAMVIQNPRYQVTQFGKPVTLSCSQTLNHNVMYWYQQKSSQAPKLLFHYYDKDFNNEADTPDNFQSRRPNTSFCFLDIRSPGLGDTAMYLCATHSGGRDYGYTFGSGTRLTVV.

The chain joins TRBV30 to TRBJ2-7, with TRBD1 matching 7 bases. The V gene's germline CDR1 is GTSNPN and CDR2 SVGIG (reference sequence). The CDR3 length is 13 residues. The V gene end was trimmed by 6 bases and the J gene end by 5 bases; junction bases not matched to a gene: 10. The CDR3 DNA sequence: TGTGCCTGTGGAACAGGGGTCTACGACGAGCAGTACTTC. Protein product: CACGTGVYDEQYF.

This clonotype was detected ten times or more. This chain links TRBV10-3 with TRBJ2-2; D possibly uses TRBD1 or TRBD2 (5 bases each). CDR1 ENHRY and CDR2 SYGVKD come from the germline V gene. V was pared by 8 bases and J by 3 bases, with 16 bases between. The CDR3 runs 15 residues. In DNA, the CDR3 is TGTGCCATCGGGGGTGCCAGGAAAGACACCGGGGAGCTGTTTTTT. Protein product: CAIGGARKDTGELFF.

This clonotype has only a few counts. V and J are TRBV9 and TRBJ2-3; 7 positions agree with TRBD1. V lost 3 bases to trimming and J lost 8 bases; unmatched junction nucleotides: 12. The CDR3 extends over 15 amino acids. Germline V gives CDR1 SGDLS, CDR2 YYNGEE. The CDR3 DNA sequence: TGTGCCAGCAGCGCGGGACAGAGCTTAGGGCCTACGCAGTATTTT. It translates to CASSAGQSLGPTQYF. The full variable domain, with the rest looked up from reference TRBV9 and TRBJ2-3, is DSGVTQTPKHLITATGQRVTLRCSPRSGDLSVYWYQQSLDQGLQFLIQYYNGEERAKGNILERFSAQQFPDLHSELNLSSLELGDSALYFCASSAGQSLGPTQYFGPGTRLTVL.

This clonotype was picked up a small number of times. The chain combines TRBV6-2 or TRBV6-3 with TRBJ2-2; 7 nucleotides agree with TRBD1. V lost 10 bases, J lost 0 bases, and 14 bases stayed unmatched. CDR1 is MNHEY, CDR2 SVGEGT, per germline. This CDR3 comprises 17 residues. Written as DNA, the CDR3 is TGTGCCACTACGTCCGTGGGGGACAGAGCGAACACCGGGGAGCTGTTTTTT. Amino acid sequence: CATTSVGDRANTGELFF.

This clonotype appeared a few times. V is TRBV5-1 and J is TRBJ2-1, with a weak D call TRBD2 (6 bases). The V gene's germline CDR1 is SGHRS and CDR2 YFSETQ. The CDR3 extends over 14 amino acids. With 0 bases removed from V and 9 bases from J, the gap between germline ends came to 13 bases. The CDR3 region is CASSLGRLGGEQFF. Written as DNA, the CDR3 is TGCGCCAGCAGCTTGGGTAGGCTGGGGGGTGAGCAGTTCTTC. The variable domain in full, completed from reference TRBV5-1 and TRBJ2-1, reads KAGVTQTPRYLIKTRGQQVTLSCSPISGHRSVSWYQQTPGQGLQFLFEYFSETQRNKGNFPGRFSGRQFSNSRSEMNVSTLELGDSALYLCASSLGRLGGEQFFGPGTRLTVL.

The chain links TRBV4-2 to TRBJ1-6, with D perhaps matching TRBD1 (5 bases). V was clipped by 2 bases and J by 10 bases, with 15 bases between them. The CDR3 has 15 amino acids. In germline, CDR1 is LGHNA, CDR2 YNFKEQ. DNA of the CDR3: TGTGCCAGCAGCCAAAGGACACTAGGAACCTCACCCCTCCACTTT. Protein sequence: CASSQRTLGTSPLHF.

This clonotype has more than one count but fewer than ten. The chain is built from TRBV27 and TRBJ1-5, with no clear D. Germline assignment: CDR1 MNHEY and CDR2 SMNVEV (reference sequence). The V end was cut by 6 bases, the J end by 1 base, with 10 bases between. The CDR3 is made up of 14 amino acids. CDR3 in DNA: TGTGCCAGCAGAAGTGAGTGGAGCAATCAGCCCCAGCATTTT. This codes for CASRSEWSNQPQHF.

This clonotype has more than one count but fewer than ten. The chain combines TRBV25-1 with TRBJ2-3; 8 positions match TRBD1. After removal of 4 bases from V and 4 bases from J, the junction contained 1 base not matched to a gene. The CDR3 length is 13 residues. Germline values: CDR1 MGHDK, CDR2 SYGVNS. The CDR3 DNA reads TGTGCCAGCAGTGTACAGGGGGCAGATACGCAGTATTTT. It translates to CASSVQGADTQYF.

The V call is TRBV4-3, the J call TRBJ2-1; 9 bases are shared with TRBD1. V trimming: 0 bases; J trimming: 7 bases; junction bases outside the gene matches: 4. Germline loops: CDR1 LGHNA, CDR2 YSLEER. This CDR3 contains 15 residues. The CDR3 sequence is CASSQENRGLNEQFF. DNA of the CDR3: TGCGCCAGCAGCCAAGAAAACAGGGGGCTTAATGAGCAGTTCTTC.

CDR3 DNA sequence: TGTGCCAGCAGCTTAGAGCCCGGGACAGGGGTGACGGGGCAGTACTTC. The encoded protein is CASSLEPGTGVTGQYF. The V gene is TRBV11-2, the J gene TRBJ2-7; 10 nucleotides match TRBD1. The CDR3 totals 16 residues. The germline gives CDR1 SGHAT, CDR2 FQNNGV. V gave up 0 bases and J gave up 9 bases; unmatched junction bases: 11.

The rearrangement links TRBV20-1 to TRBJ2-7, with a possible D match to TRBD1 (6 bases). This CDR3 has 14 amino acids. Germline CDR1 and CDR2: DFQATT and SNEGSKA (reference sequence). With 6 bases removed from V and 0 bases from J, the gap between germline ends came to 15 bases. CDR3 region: CSAGQFQSSYEQYF. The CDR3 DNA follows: TGCAGTGCCGGACAGTTCCAGAGCTCCTACGAGCAGTACTTC.

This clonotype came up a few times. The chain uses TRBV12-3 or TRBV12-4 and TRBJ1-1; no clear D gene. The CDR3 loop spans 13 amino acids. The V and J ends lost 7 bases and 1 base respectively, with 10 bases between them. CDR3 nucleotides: TGTGCCAGCATCGGAGCCGGGAACACTGAAGCTTTCTTT. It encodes CASIGAGNTEAFF.

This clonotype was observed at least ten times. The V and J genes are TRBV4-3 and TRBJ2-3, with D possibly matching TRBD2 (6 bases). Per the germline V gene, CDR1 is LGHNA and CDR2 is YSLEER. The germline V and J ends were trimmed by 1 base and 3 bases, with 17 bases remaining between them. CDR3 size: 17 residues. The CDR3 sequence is CASSQGPAGGVTDTQYF. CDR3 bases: TGCGCCAGCAGCCAAGGGCCAGCTGGCGGGGTAACAGATACGCAGTATTTT.

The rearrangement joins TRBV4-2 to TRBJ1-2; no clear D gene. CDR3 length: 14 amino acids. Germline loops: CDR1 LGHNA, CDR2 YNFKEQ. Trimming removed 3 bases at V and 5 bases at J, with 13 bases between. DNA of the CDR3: TGTGCCAGCAGCCACCGGACGGGCACGTATGGCTACACCTTC. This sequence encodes CASSHRTGTYGYTF.

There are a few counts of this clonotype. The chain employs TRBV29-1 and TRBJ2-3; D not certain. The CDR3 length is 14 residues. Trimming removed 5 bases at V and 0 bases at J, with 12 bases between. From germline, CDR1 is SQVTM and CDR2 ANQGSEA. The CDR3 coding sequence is TGCAGCGTTAGGAAGCGAACTAGCACAGATACGCAGTATTTT. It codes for CSVRKRTSTDTQYF.

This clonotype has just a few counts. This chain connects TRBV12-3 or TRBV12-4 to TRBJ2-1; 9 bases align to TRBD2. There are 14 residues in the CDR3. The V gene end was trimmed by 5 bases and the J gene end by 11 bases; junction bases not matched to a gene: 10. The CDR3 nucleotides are TGTGCCAGCAGTCCTCGGAGCGGGAGGAGGAAGCAGTTCTTC. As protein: CASSPRSGRRKQFF.

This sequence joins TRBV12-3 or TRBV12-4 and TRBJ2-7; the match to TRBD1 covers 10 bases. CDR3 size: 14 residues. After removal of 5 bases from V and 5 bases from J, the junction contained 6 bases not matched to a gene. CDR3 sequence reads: CASSPGQGRHEQYF. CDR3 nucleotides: TGTGCCAGCAGTCCGGGACAGGGGAGACACGAGCAGTACTTC.

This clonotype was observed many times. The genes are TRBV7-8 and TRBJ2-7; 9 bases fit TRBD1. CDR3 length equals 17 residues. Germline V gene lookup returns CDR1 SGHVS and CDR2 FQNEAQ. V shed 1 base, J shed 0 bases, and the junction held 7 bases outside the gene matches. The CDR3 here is CASSLVTGQGTSYEQYF. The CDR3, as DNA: TGTGCCAGCAGCTTAGTTACAGGACAGGGGACCTCCTACGAGCAGTACTTC. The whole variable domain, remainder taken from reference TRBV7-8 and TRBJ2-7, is GAGVSQSPRYKVAKRGQDVALRCDPISGHVSLFWYQQALGQGPEFLTYFQNEAQLDKSGLPSDRFFAERPEGSVSTLKIQRTQQEDSAVYLCASSLVTGQGTSYEQYFGPGTRLTVT.

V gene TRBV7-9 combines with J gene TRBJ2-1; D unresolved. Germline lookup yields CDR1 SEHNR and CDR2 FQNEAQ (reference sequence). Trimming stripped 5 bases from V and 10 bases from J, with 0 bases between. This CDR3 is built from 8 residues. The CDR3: CASSEQFF. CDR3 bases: TGTGCCAGCAGCGAGCAGTTCTTC.

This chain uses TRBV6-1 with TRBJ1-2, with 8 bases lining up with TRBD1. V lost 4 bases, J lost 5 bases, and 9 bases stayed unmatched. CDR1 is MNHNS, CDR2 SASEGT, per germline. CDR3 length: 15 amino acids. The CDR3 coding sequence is TGTGCCAGCAGTGGAAGTCGGACAGGGAGATATGGCTACACCTTC. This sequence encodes CASSGSRTGRYGYTF.

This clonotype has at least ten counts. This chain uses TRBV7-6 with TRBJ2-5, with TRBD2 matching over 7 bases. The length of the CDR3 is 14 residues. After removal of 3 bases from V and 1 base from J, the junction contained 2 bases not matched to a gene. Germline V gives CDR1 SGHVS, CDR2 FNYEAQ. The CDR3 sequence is CASSLGTTQETQYF. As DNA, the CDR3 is TGTGCCAGCAGCTTGGGGACTACCCAAGAGACCCAGTACTTC.